The table lists the clone carrying this TCR beta chain with a count of one. Antigen unknown. Repertoires were generated with immunoSEQ multiplex PCR, while TCRdb's copy carries only in-frame clones and drops some. Here the sample spans approximately 160,000 clones, 70% to 90% being singletons. The V segment lost 4 bases and the J segment 0 bases; nucleotides outside the gene matches: 14. CDR3 length: 20 amino acids. Germline CDR1 is SGHNT and CDR2 is YYREEE (reference sequence). The sample belongs to a study of cytomegalovirus exposure and HLA in healthy donors. Study outcomes and limitations: A few of the chains that were CMV-associated were confirmed in vitro to be specific for CMV antigens. Researchers counted roughly 160 TCR beta chains as cytomegalovirus-associated.

The sequence was collected from a woman aged 25 to 39 in good health and CMV-seronegative. The gene calls are TRBV5-4 and TRBJ2-7; TRBD2 matches 15 bases. The sequenced sample was PBMCs. The CDR3 spells CASSPGAGTSGRISSYEQYF. CDR3 DNA sequence: TGTGCCAGCAGCCCGGGGGCCGGGACTAGCGGGAGGATTAGCTCCTACGAGCAGTACTTC.